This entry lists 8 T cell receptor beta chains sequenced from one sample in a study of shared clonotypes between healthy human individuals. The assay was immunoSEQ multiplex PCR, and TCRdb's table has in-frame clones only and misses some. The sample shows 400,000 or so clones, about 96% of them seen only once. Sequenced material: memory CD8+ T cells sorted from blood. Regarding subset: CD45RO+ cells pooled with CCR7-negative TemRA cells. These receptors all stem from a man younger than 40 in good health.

This CDR3 is CASSPPAGGGIGYNEQFF. CDR3 sequence (DNA): TGTGCCAGCAGCCCCCCCGCAGGGGGCGGTATCGGATACAATGAGCAGTTCTTC. The chain combines TRBV5-4 with TRBJ2-1, with 8 nucleotides matching TRBD1. The CDR3 has 18 amino acids. Trimming removed 4 bases from V and 4 bases from J; junction bases left unmatched: 16. Germline-derived CDR1 and CDR2 are SGHNT and YYREEE (reference sequence).

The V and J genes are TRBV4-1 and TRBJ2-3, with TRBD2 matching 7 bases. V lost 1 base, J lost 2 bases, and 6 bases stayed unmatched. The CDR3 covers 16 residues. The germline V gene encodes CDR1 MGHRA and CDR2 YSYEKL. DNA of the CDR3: TGCGCCAGCAGCCAAGGAGGCGGGGGTTTCACAGATACGCAGTATTTT. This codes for CASSQGGGGFTDTQYF.

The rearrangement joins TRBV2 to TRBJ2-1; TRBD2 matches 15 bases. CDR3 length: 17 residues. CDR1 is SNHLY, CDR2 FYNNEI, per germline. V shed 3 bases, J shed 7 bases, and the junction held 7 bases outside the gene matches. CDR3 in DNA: TGTGCCAGCAGTGACCCGGGACTAGCGGGAGGTCGGAATGAGCAGTTCTTC. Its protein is CASSDPGLAGGRNEQFF.

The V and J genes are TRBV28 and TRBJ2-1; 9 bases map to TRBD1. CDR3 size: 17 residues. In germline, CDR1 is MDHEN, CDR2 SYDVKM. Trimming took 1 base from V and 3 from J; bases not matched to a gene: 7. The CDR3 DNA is TGTGCCAGCAGTTTATTACCCGCGGGACAGGGCTACAATGAGCAGTTCTTC. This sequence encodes CASSLLPAGQGYNEQFF.

Here the CDR3 DNA reads TGTGCCAGCGGGACAGTTTTCTACGAGCAGTACTTC. Protein sequence: CASGTVFYEQYF. The chain couples TRBV6-6 to TRBJ2-7, with 7 bases fitting TRBD1. Trimming at V came to 8 bases and at J to 3 bases, leaving 4 bases not matched to a gene. This CDR3 is 12 amino acids long. Germline V gene data show CDR1 as MNHNY and CDR2 as SVGAGI (reference sequence).

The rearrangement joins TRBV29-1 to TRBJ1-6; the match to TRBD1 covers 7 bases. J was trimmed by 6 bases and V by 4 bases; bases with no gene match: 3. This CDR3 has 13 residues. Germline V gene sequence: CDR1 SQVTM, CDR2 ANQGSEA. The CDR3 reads CSVGRDSNSPLHF. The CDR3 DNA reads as TGCAGCGTTGGCCGGGACAGTAATTCACCCCTCCACTTT.

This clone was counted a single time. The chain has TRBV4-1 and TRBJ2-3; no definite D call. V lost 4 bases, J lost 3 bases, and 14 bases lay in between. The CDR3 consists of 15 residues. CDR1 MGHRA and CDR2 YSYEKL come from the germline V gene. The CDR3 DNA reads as TGCGCCAGCAGCCCAGATGGGCGTTGGACAGATACGCAGTATTTT. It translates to CASSPDGRWTDTQYF.

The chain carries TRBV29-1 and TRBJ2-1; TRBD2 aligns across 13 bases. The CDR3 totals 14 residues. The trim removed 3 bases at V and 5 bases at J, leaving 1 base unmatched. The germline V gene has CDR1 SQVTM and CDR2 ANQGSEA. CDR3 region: CSVDGLAGDNEQFF. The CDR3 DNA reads TGCAGCGTTGACGGACTAGCGGGAGACAATGAGCAGTTCTTC.